This TCR beta chain was sequenced during a study of cytomegalovirus exposure and HLA in healthy donors. As concerns this clone: Its antigen is currently unknown.

PCR employed 60 Vbeta and 13 Jbeta primers. Data came from immunoSEQ multiplex PCR; TCRdb stores just in-frame clones and leaves some out. The table includes under 200,000 clones, approximately 67% detected once. Trimming left V 4 bases short and J 5 bases short, with 8 bases between. CDR1 and CDR2 from the germline V gene are MRHNA and SNTAGT. The CDR3 has 13 residues. Overall study findings and caveats: A highly shared variant cluster was judged a likely technical artifact. Looking again later, the authors saw that most CMV-associated TCR beta chains seemed HLA-restricted.

The TCR comes from a woman between 18 and 30 years old in good health and CMV-seropositive. V usage is TRBV6-4 and J usage is TRBJ2-2; TRBD2 is a possible D gene (6 bases). The sample comprised PBMCs. CDR3 nucleotide sequence: TGTGCCAGCAGTGTGAGCGGGACCGGGGAGCTGTTTTTT. This codes for CASSVSGTGELFF.